The clone carrying this TCR beta chain was counted many times. The data stem from a study of neurological immune-mediated disorders. CDR3 length: 15 residues. Trimming left V 0 bases short and J 5 bases short, with 14 bases between. Germline CDR1 reads LGHNA; CDR2 reads YSLEER. Synthesis of cDNA was performed by 5'RACE using 10-nucleotide random UMIs. TCRdb re-called the 5' RACE reads through MiXCR, storing one row per CDR3 protein. The table has tens of thousands of distinct CDR3 sequences, 17% seen once; the top ten hold 15%. The unsorted libraries originated from 2 million PBMCs that had been stored at -80 C.

The sequenced sample was PBMCs. This TCR was sampled from a woman aged 40 to 50 in good health. V is TRBV4-3 and J is TRBJ2-7; D perhaps matches TRBD2 (5 bases). CDR3 sequence: CASSQDLSGIHEQYF. The CDR3, as DNA: TGCGCCAGCAGCCAAGATCTGTCGGGGATCCACGAGCAGTACTTC.